This T cell receptor (beta chain) was captured by sequencing in a study of cytomegalovirus exposure and HLA in healthy donors. Overall study context: Membership in the Caucasian-associated ancestry cluster was found for approximately 85% of 398 genotyped donors. Whole-study results and caveats: In a later analysis, donors in an Asian-associated ancestry cluster reportedly had fewer N-insertions in productive TCRs than the cohort mean. Generally TCR sequences proved uncommon, though certain public TCRs appeared in numerous donors.

The CDR3 covers 17 residues. V was pared by 4 bases and J by 6 bases, with 23 bases between. Germline V lookup: CDR1 SGHNT, CDR2 YYREEE (reference sequence). PCR was performed using 60 Vbeta and 13 Jbeta primers. As processed by the authors: Among the unique TCR beta chains that a later analysis counted, about 79 million in all, roughly 11 million were shared. The repertoire was sequenced with immunoSEQ multiplex PCR; TCRdb's copy has only in-frame clones and lacks some. For V, J and clone size, that table is used; D and trimming come from the DNA. Among 95,000 to 150,000 clones listed, 75% to 85% were seen once. This clone has only a few counts. Its antigen remains unknown.

The receptor was derived from a middle-aged man in good health and CMV-seronegative. The sequencing input was PBMCs. J is TRBJ1-5 and V is TRBV5-4; tentatively, D is TRBD1 (6 bases). The DNA of the CDR3 is TGTGCCAGCAGCGGAAACGTTGAACAGGGTATGCGTCAGCCCCAGCATTTT. It codes for CASSGNVEQGMRQPQHF.